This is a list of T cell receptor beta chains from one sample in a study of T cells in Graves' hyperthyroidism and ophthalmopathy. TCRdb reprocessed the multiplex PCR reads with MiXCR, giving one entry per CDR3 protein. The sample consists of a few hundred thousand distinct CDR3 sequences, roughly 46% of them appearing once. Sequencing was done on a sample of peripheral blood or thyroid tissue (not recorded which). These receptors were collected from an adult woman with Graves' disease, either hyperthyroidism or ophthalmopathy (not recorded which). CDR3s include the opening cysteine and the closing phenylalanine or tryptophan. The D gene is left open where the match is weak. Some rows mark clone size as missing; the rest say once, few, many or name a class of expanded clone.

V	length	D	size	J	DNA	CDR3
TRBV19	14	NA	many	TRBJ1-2	TGTGCCAGTAGTCCCCTCGGGGCAAACTATGGCTACACCTTC	CASSPLGANYGYTF
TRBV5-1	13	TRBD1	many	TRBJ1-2	TGCGCCAGCAGCCCGGGACAGGGAAGCGGCTACACCTTC	CASSPGQGSGYTF
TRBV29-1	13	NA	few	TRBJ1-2	TGCAGCGTTGAGGACGGCACTAACTATGGCTACACCTTC	CSVEDGTNYGYTF
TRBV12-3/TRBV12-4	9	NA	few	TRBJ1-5	TGTGCCGGGGGGGGGCCCCAGCATTTT	CAGGGPQHF
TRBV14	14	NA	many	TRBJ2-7	TGTGCCAGCAGCCAAGATTCGGTGGGGTACGAGCAGTACTTC	CASSQDSVGYEQYF
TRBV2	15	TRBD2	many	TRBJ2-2	TGTGCCAGCAGTGAACTAGCGGGGGGATTGGGGGAGCTGTTTTTT	CASSELAGGLGELFF
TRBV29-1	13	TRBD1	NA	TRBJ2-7	TGCAGCGTCAAGGGACAGCTCTCCTACGAGCAGTACTTC	CSVKGQLSYEQYF
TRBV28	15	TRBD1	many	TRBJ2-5	TGTGCCAGCAGTTTCGGACAGGGGAGGCAAGAGACCCAGTACTTC	CASSFGQGRQETQYF
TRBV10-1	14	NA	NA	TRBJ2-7	TGCGCCAGCAGTGAGTCCGAGGGTTCCTACGAGCAGTACTTC	CASSESEGSYEQYF
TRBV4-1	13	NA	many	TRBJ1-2	TGCGCCAGCAGCCCAGGGGAATACTATGGCTACACCTTC	CASSPGEYYGYTF
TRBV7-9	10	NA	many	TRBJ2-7	TGTGCCCCCGGGTCGAACGAGCAGTACTTC	CAPGSNEQYF
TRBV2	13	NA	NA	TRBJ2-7	TGTGCCAGCAGTGAAGGGAGAGTCCACGAGCAGTACTTC	CASSEGRVHEQYF
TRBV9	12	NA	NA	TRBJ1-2	TGTGCCAGCAGCGTAGCTCACCAGGGCTACACCTTC	CASSVAHQGYTF
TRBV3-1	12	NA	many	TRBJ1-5	TGTGCCAGCAGCCAAGATTCCCAGCCCCAGCATTTT	CASSQDSQPQHF
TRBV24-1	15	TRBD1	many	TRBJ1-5	TGTGCCACCAGTGATCGGACAGGGGGCAAACAGCCCCAGCATTTT	CATSDRTGGKQPQHF
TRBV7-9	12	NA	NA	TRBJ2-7	TGTGCCAGCACAACAGGTTCCTACGAGCAGTACTTC	CASTTGSYEQYF
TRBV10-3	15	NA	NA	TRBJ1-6	TGTGCCATCCGGGAGGGGAACTCCTATAATTCACCCCTCCACTTT	CAIREGNSYNSPLHF
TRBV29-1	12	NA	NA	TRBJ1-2	TGCAGCGTAACCGGGACATCGTATGGCTACACCTTC	CSVTGTSYGYTF